This T cell receptor beta chain was profiled in a study of blood T cell repertoires in COVID-19. On the study more broadly: Donors in the United States, Italy and Spain gave samples during acute or convalescent COVID-19. From T cells, B-cell-depleted T cells, or PBMCs came the material, which was cDNA or gDNA.

The germline gives CDR1 LGHNA, CDR2 YSLEER. The CDR3 runs to 17 residues. Losses at the gene ends were 3 bases for V and 6 bases for J; bases not matched to a gene: 11. Study processing details: Using reference gene primer amplification, nucleated cell counts were estimated. Clones were sequenced by immunoSEQ multiplex PCR, and TCRdb holds only the in-frame ones, with some missing. The V and J calls and clone size are taken from that table; D and trimming were inferred from the DNA. The sample lists about 50,000 clones; about 89% were seen once. The sample taken for sequencing was peripheral blood. This sequence originates from a human donor in a cohort sampled during active COVID-19. The chain has TRBV4-3 and TRBJ2-1; 10 bases agree with TRBD2. DNA of the CDR3: TGCGCCAGCAGCCAGGAGCTCTCTAGCGGGAGCTTCAATGAGCAGTTCTTC. It is translated as CASSQELSSGSFNEQFF.